This T cell receptor (beta chain) derives from a study of blood T cell repertoires in COVID-19. At the level of the study: Sites in the United States, Italy and Spain provided acute and convalescent COVID-19 samples. From T cells, B-cell-depleted T cells, or PBMCs came the material, which was cDNA or gDNA.

In the study's own analysis: Amplification with reference gene primers provided the estimates of nucleated cell counts. Sequencing used immunoSEQ multiplex PCR; TCRdb keeps in-frame clones, though not all of them. V, J and clone size were drawn from that table, and D and trimming were deduced from the DNA. The sample yields 120,000 or so clones, 83% seen once. The material sequenced was peripheral blood. The clonotype comes from a man aged 80 or over with active or convalescent COVID-19.

CDR3 DNA: TGTGCCAGTAGTATGGCCGATGAGCAGTTCTTC. Encoded protein: CASSMADEQFF. The chain uses TRBV19 and TRBJ2-1, with unresolved D. Trimming removed 3 bases from V and 8 bases from J, with 5 bases in between. The CDR3 is 11 residues long. Germline V CDR1 and CDR2: LNHDA, SQIVND (reference sequence).